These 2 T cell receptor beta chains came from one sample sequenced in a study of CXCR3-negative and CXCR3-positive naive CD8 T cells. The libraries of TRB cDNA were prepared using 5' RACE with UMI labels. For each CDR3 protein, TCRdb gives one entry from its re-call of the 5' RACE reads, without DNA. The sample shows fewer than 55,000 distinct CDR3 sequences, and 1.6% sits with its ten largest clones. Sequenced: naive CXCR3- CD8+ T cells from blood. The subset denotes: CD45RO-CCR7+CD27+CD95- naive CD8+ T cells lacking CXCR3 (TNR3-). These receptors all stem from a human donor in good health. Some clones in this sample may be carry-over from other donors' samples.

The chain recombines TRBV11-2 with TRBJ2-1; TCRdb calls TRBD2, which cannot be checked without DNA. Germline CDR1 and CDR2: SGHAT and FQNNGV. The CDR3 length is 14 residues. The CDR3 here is CASSPSASYNEQFF. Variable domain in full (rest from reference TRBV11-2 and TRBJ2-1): EAGVAQSPRYKIIEKRQSVAFWCNPISGHATLYWYQQILGQGPKLLIQFQNNGVVDDSQLPKDRFSAERLKGVDSTLKIQPAKLEDSAVYLCASSPSASYNEQFFGPGTRLTVL.

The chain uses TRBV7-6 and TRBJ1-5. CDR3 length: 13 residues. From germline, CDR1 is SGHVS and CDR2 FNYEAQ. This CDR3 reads CASSLGFNQPQHF.